The 30 T cell receptor beta chains in this list originate from one sample, sequenced in a study of blood T cell repertoires in COVID-19. Using immunoSEQ multiplex PCR, the repertoire was profiled, and TCRdb retains in-frame clones only, with some absent. The repertoire holds 350,000 to 400,000 clones, more than 75% seen once, with 2.5% to 3.5% in the top ten. Material: PBMCs or T cells enriched from blood (not recorded which). The receptors come from a woman aged 25 to 39 who had recovered from COVID-19.

V and J are TRBV5-6 and TRBJ2-1; possibly TRBD1 for D (5 bases). The CDR3 runs 15 residues. V lost 7 bases to trimming and J lost 4 bases, with 18 bases between them. The V gene's germline CDR1 is SGHDT and CDR2 YYEEEE. CDR3 sequence: CASVRGGVPYNEQFF. Written as DNA, the CDR3 is TGTGCCAGCGTTAGGGGCGGAGTCCCGTACAATGAGCAGTTCTTC.

The chain couples TRBV5-6 to TRBJ1-3; TRBD1 might be the D (5 bases). V lost 3 bases, J lost 1 base, and 11 bases lay in between. The germline V gene has CDR1 SGHDT and CDR2 YYEEEE. The CDR3 extends over 15 amino acids. The CDR3 DNA reads as TGTGCCAGCAGCTCTTCCAGGGTGTCTGGAAACACCATATATTTT. This codes for CASSSSRVSGNTIYF.

The chain has TRBV30 and TRBJ1-2; 10 positions agree with TRBD1. Trimming at V came to 8 bases and at J to 4 bases, leaving 10 bases not matched to a gene. CDR3 size: 14 residues. Looked up from germline, CDR1 is GTSNPN and CDR2 is SVGIG (reference sequence). CDR3 amino acids: CARATGGAGYGYTF. The CDR3 coding sequence is TGTGCCAGGGCGACAGGGGGCGCGGGCTATGGCTACACCTTC.

V usage is TRBV27 and J usage is TRBJ2-7; the match to TRBD1 covers 11 bases. Germline V gene data show CDR1 as MNHEY and CDR2 as SMNVEV (reference sequence). With V trimmed by 6 bases and J by 3 bases, 4 bases remained unmatched. This CDR3 is built from 14 residues. CDR3 region: CASSAGTGGYEQYF. The CDR3 DNA reads as TGTGCCAGCAGCGCCGGGACAGGGGGCTACGAGCAGTACTTC.

The J gene is TRBJ2-7, the V gene TRBV28; a weak D match, TRBD1 (6 bases). The V gene's germline CDR1 is MDHEN and CDR2 SYDVKM. The V end lost 6 bases, the J end lost 1 base, and 7 bases lay between the germline ends. This CDR3 region has 12 residues. The CDR3 spells CASRTGSYEQYF. Here the CDR3 DNA reads TGTGCCAGCAGGACAGGTTCCTACGAGCAGTACTTC.

The J gene is TRBJ2-7, the V gene TRBV7-2; D is perhaps TRBD2 (6 bases). The ends were cut back, 5 bases at V and 0 bases at J, with 11 bases in the middle. This CDR3 is 14 amino acids long. Germline V lookup: CDR1 SGHTA, CDR2 FQGNSA. The CDR3 region is CASSPGDSSYEQYF. The CDR3 bases are TGTGCCAGCAGCCCTGGGGACTCCTCCTACGAGCAGTACTTC.

This chain connects TRBV10-3 to TRBJ2-1; 8 bases fit TRBD2. This CDR3 contains 16 residues. V trimming: 4 bases; J trimming: 9 bases; junction bases outside the gene matches: 14. From germline, CDR1 is ENHRY and CDR2 SYGVKD. DNA for the CDR3: TGTGCCATCAGTGTTGGAGCGGGAGAGAGGGTGGGTGAGCAGTTCTTC. It is translated as CAISVGAGERVGEQFF.

V usage is TRBV10-2 and J usage is TRBJ2-3; no firm D call. The V and J ends lost 5 bases and 1 base respectively, with 16 bases between them. Germline CDR1 and CDR2: WSHSY and SAAADI. The CDR3 runs to 16 residues. The CDR3 region is CASSSLVLAGTDTQYF. CDR3 nucleotide sequence: TGCGCCAGCAGTTCACTTGTGTTAGCCGGCACAGATACGCAGTATTTT.

This chain connects TRBV18 to TRBJ1-4; 9 bases map to TRBD1. V shed 6 bases and J 6 bases; nucleotides not matched to a gene: 5. CDR1 KGHSH and CDR2 LQKENI come from the germline V gene. This CDR3 spans 14 amino acids. CDR3 in DNA: TGTGCCAGCTCGGGAAGGACAGGGGATGAAAAACTGTTTTTT. This gives the protein CASSGRTGDEKLFF.

The genes are TRBV9 and TRBJ2-1, with D perhaps TRBD2 (6 bases). Trimming removed 0 bases at V and 1 base at J, with 11 bases between. Germline V gene data show CDR1 as SGDLS and CDR2 as YYNGEE. This CDR3 is built from 16 residues. The DNA for the CDR3 is TGTGCCAGCAGCGTAGGAGGACTACCTTCCTACAATGAGCAGTTCTTC. Its protein is CASSVGGLPSYNEQFF.

The rearrangement links TRBV7-6 to TRBJ2-2; tentatively, D is TRBD2 (7 bases). CDR1 and CDR2 from the germline V gene are SGHVS and FNYEAQ. The CDR3 sequence is 16 residues long. V shed 5 bases and J shed 4 bases, with 17 bases lying between them. In DNA form, the CDR3 reads TGTGCCAGCAGCCCAGGACTTCGGGGGGCCACCGGGGAGCTGTTTTTT. Its translation is CASSPGLRGATGELFF.

The chain joins TRBV21-1 to TRBJ1-5. TRBV21-1 is given as a pseudogene. The CDR3 has 13 residues. Written as DNA, the CDR3 is TGTGCCAGCAGCAGCCCGGAGCGGGGGCCCCAGCATTTT. It encodes CASSSPERGPQHF.

CDR3 DNA: TGTGCCAGCAGTTTATCATCAGGTTTCTCCTACGAGCAGTACTTC. Its translation: CASSLSSGFSYEQYF. V is TRBV27 and J is TRBJ2-7; D is unresolved. The CDR3 has 15 residues. Germline CDR1 is MNHEY and CDR2 is SMNVEV (reference sequence). Trimming removed 0 bases from V and 0 bases from J, with 9 bases in between.

This chain uses TRBV19 with TRBJ1-4; D is ambiguous. The CDR3 totals 17 residues. The ends were cut back, 1 base at V and 0 bases at J, with 12 bases in the middle. Germline loops: CDR1 LNHDA, CDR2 SQIVND (reference sequence). The CDR3 region has the DNA TGTGCCAGTAGTATAGGAAGCGGATCCTCAACTAATGAAAAACTGTTTTTT. Translation gives CASSIGSGSSTNEKLFF. Drawing the rest from reference TRBV19 and TRBJ1-4, the complete variable domain is DGGITQSPKYLFRKEGQNVTLSCEQNLNHDAMYWYRQDPGQGLRLIYYSQIVNDFQKGDIAEGYSVSREKKESFPLTVTSAQKNPTAFYLCASSIGSGSSTNEKLFFGSGTQLSVL.

V and J are TRBV5-4 and TRBJ2-2; tentative D call: TRBD2 (6 bases). This CDR3 comprises 18 residues. Trimming took 4 bases from V and 5 from J, leaving 24 bases between them. The V gene's germline CDR1 is SGHNT and CDR2 YYREEE (reference sequence). In DNA, the CDR3 is TGTGCCAGCAGCCTGATCGGTGCCGCGGGAAGGGATACCGGGGAGCTGTTTTTT. Its protein is CASSLIGAAGRDTGELFF.

This clone was counted only a few times. J is TRBJ1-2 and V is TRBV14; TRBD1 matches at 7 bases. Looked up from germline, CDR1 is SGHDN and CDR2 is FVKESK. V was clipped by 5 bases and J by 4 bases; unmatched bases: 10. The CDR3 sequence is 15 residues long. In nucleotides, the CDR3 is TGTGCCAGCAGCGTATTACAGGGGTGGGCCTATGGCTACACCTTC. This gives the protein CASSVLQGWAYGYTF.

V and J are TRBV24-1 and TRBJ2-7; tentatively, D is TRBD2 (6 bases). The CDR3 consists of 14 residues. Trimming shortened V by 2 bases and J by 3 bases, and 10 bases separated the two germline ends. CDR1 and CDR2 (germline): KGHDR, SFDVKD. CDR3 DNA: TGTGCCACCAGTGATTCTCAGGACTACTACGAGCAGTACTTC. Translating it yields CATSDSQDYYEQYF.

There are many counts of this clone. The chain combines TRBV12-3 or TRBV12-4 with TRBJ1-1; D is ambiguous. CDR3 length: 11 amino acids. V gave up 6 bases and J gave up 14 bases, with 16 bases separating them. Here the CDR3 DNA reads TGTGCCAGCAGCCTAGAAAGCAGAGCCTTCTTT. It is translated as CASSLESRAFF.

V and J are TRBV2 and TRBJ1-3; D is perhaps TRBD1 (5 bases). Germline-derived CDR1 and CDR2 are SNHLY and FYNNEI. V lost 11 bases, J lost 4 bases, and 21 bases lay in between. The CDR3 is 15 amino acids. The DNA for the CDR3 is TGTGCCGGCCAGGGCTCTTCGGTCGCCGGAAACACCATATATTTT. This encodes CAGQGSSVAGNTIYF.

The V call is TRBV5-4, the J call TRBJ1-2, with D possibly TRBD1 on 5 matching bases. Germline assignment: CDR1 SGHNT and CDR2 YYREEE (reference sequence). The CDR3 contains 14 residues. Trimming removed 0 bases from V and 5 bases from J, with 11 bases in between. CDR3 nucleotides: TGTGCCAGCAGCTTGGGGGGCGCGGGGTATGGCTACACCTTC. Residues: CASSLGGAGYGYTF.

The chain carries TRBV7-8 and TRBJ1-5, with D perhaps TRBD1 (5 bases). V lost 8 bases, J lost 3 bases, and 20 bases lay in between. The germline CDR1 and CDR2 sequences are SGHVS and FQNEAQ. The CDR3 runs 16 residues. DNA of the CDR3: TGTGCCAGCGGTTCGTTCGGGGGGGGGACCAATCAGCCCCAGCATTTT. Translating it yields CASGSFGGGTNQPQHF.

This clone appeared a single time. This rearrangement joins TRBV6-1 to TRBJ1-1, with D unresolved. Germline values: CDR1 MNHNS, CDR2 SASEGT. V was shortened by 1 base and J by 3 bases, with 12 bases between the two germline ends. The CDR3 contains 15 residues. As DNA, the CDR3 is TGTGCCAGCAGTGAAGAAGTGCGGTGGGACACTGAAGCTTTCTTT. Encoded protein: CASSEEVRWDTEAFF.

The V and J genes are TRBV13 and TRBJ2-7; D is unresolved. Germline-derived CDR1 and CDR2 are PRHDT and FYEKMQ (reference sequence). V was pared by 5 bases and J by 0 bases, with 14 bases between. The CDR3 extends over 15 amino acids. The CDR3 nucleotides read TGTGCCAGCAGCCCGTCCTCGCGGAGCTCCTACGAGCAGTACTTC. Protein product: CASSPSSRSSYEQYF.

The V gene is TRBV7-9, the J gene TRBJ1-5; no clear D gene. The CDR3 loop spans 14 amino acids. Deletions cut 5 bases from V and 8 bases from J, with 16 bases between. In germline, CDR1 is SEHNR, CDR2 FQNEAQ (reference sequence). In DNA form, the CDR3 reads TGTGCCAGCAGCCCGCCGCAGGCGAGTGAGCCCCAGCATTTT. As protein: CASSPPQASEPQHF.

The chain has TRBV28 and TRBJ2-7; 7 nucleotides align to TRBD2. This CDR3 has 15 residues. In germline, CDR1 is MDHEN, CDR2 SYDVKM. The J segment lost 1 base and the V segment lost 7 bases, leaving 10 bases of the junction unmatched. Here the CDR3 DNA reads TGTGCCAGCACCCTGGGGGGGGGACGTTCCTACGAGCAGTACTTC. It codes for CASTLGGGRSYEQYF.

The rearrangement uses TRBV6-1 and TRBJ2-5; 8 positions agree with TRBD2. Per germline, CDR1 MNHNS and CDR2 SASEGT. This CDR3 is 16 amino acids long. V lost 2 bases and J lost 2; bases outside the gene matches: 7. DNA for the CDR3: TGTGCCAGCAGTGAAATCGCTAGCGGGCCTCAAGAGACCCAGTACTTC. It encodes CASSEIASGPQETQYF.

This clone was counted a few times. The gene calls are TRBV5-8 and TRBJ2-1; D is unclear. CDR1 is SGHTS, CDR2 YDEGEE, per germline. This CDR3 has 17 amino acids. Trimming removed 1 base from V and 10 bases from J, with 24 bases in between. The CDR3 DNA reads as TGTGCCAGCAGCTTGTTTCTTGCGGAGCCTAGTTACTTGGAGCAGTTCTTC. Translating it yields CASSLFLAEPSYLEQFF. The full variable domain, rest sourced from reference TRBV5-8 and TRBJ2-1, is EAGVTQSPTHLIKTRGQQATLRCSPISGHTSVYWYQQALGLGLQFLLWYDEGEERNRGNFPPRFSGRQFPNYSSELNVNALELEDSALYLCASSLFLAEPSYLEQFFGPGTRLTVL.

V and J are TRBV4-2 and TRBJ1-1; 9 bases fit TRBD1. The germline gives CDR1 LGHNA, CDR2 YNFKEQ. This CDR3 is 14 amino acids long. Trimming took 4 bases from V and 0 from J; bases not matched to a gene: 0. The CDR3: CASSRTGVNTEAFF. The DNA for the CDR3 is TGTGCCAGCAGCCGGACAGGGGTGAACACTGAAGCTTTCTTT.

This chain connects TRBV5-1 to TRBJ1-1, with D possibly matching TRBD1 (5 bases). CDR1 is SGHRS, CDR2 YFSETQ, per germline. There are 12 residues in the CDR3. The V and J ends lost 5 bases and 4 bases respectively, with 9 bases between them. The CDR3 DNA follows: TGCGCCAGCAGGGCAGGGCCCACTGAAGCTTTCTTT. Its protein is CASRAGPTEAFF.

The chain recombines TRBV4-1 with TRBJ2-7; possible D gene TRBD2, 5 bases. This CDR3 contains 16 residues. Trimming removed 0 bases at V and 0 bases at J, with 12 bases between. From germline, CDR1 is MGHRA and CDR2 YSYEKL. CDR3 DNA sequence: TGCGCCAGCAGCCAAGAGTCGTCGGACTTCTCCTACGAGCAGTACTTC. As protein: CASSQESSDFSYEQYF.